These 10 T cell receptor beta chains were sequenced from one sample in a study of blood T cells in healthy people across ages. Together with a sample-barcoded 5' primer, a J-beta primer mix was included in a second PCR lasting about 7 to 11 cycles. TCRdb reprocessed the 5' RACE reads via MiXCR and lists one record per CDR3 protein. The table records more than 750,000 distinct CDR3 sequences, almost 30% of them present only once. These data were also reused for a study on T cells of mothers and their children.

The specimen sequenced was blood. Receptors originate from a woman aged 40 to 55 in good health.

This clonotype showed up just a few times. The J gene is TRBJ1-1, the V gene TRBV5-1; TRBD1 matches 7 bases. V was clipped by 2 bases and J by 4 bases; unmatched bases: 8. CDR3 length equals 15 residues. Looked up from germline, CDR1 is SGHRS and CDR2 is YFSETQ. The chain's CDR3 is CASSFSGGGGTEAFF. Written as DNA, the CDR3 is TGCGCCAGCAGCTTCTCAGGGGGTGGAGGCACTGAAGCTTTCTTT.

With respect to this clonotype: This may be a read error, as it is one base from a much larger clone. The chain links TRBV29-1 to TRBJ2-5; 9 nucleotides align to TRBD1. This CDR3 is built from 14 residues. From germline, CDR1 is SQVTM and CDR2 ANQGSEA. CDR3 coding DNA: TGCAGCGTCGAAGGACAGGGGCCGAGGGCTGAGCAGTACTTC. Translated, it gives CSVEGQGPRAEQYF.

Ten or more counts support this clonotype. DNA of the CDR3: TGCAGTGCTACGGACAGGGTTACATATGGCTACACCTTC. Protein product: CSATDRVTYGYTF. The chain recombines TRBV20-1 with TRBJ1-2, with 8 positions matching TRBD1. From germline, CDR1 is DFQATT and CDR2 SNEGSKA (reference sequence). The CDR3 loop spans 13 amino acids. The V segment lost 4 bases and the J segment 5 bases; nucleotides outside the gene matches: 6.

V usage is TRBV20-1 and J usage is TRBJ1-1, with 7 bases lining up with TRBD1. This CDR3 is 13 amino acids long. V was pared by 6 bases and J by 1 base, with 5 bases of the junction left unmatched. The germline V gene has CDR1 DFQATT and CDR2 SNEGSKA (reference sequence). CDR3 amino acids: CSAHRQGNTEAFF. The CDR3 nucleotides are TGCAGTGCACATCGACAGGGGAACACTGAAGCTTTCTTT.

This clonotype came up many times. The chain carries TRBV7-9 and TRBJ2-5; D is undetermined. This CDR3 spans 13 amino acids. Germline CDR1 is SEHNR and CDR2 is FQNEAQ (reference sequence). Between the trimmed V and J ends, which lost 1 base and 5 bases, there was a span of 8 bases. CDR3 bases: TGTGCCAGCAGCTTAGGGGTGGAGGAGACCCAGTACTTC. It encodes CASSLGVEETQYF. Full variable domain (missing parts from reference TRBV7-9 and TRBJ2-5): DTGVSQNPRHKITKRGQNVTFRCDPISEHNRLYWYRQTLGQGPEFLTYFQNEAQLEKSRLLSDRFSAERPKGSFSTLEIQRTEQGDSAMYLCASSLGVEETQYFGPGTRLLVL.

The chain joins TRBV29-1 to TRBJ2-5; tentative D call: TRBD2 (7 bases). CDR1 SQVTM and CDR2 ANQGSEA come from the germline V gene. The CDR3 is 13 amino acids. V lost 0 bases and J lost 7, with 12 bases in between. In DNA form, the CDR3 reads TGCAGCGTTGAAGATGGGGGGGGCCGGACCCAGTACTTC. Translated, it gives CSVEDGGGRTQYF.

The chain links TRBV7-3 to TRBJ2-5, with a weak D call TRBD2 (5 bases). Looked up from germline, CDR1 is SGHTA and CDR2 is FQGTGA. This CDR3 comprises 16 residues. The V end lost 2 bases, the J end lost 1 base, and 14 bases lay between the germline ends. The CDR3 reads CASSLGVAGSQETQYF. DNA for the CDR3: TGTGCCAGCAGCTTAGGTGTCGCGGGCTCCCAAGAGACCCAGTACTTC.

The CDR3 nucleotides are TGCAGTGCAGGGACTAGCGGGCCCTCAGATACGCAGTATTTT. Residues: CSAGTSGPSDTQYF. The V call is TRBV20-1, the J call TRBJ2-3; TRBD2 matches at 12 bases. Germline V gene data show CDR1 as DFQATT and CDR2 as SNEGSKA (reference sequence). The J segment lost 4 bases and the V segment lost 6 bases, leaving 5 bases of the junction unmatched. The CDR3 is 14 amino acids.

This clonotype was observed at least ten times. A read error may explain this, as a much larger clone is one base away. The J gene is TRBJ2-1, the V gene TRBV5-1; D remains unclear. The J call may be faulty, since TRBJ2-7 better matches the DNA end. The CDR3 totals 14 residues. Germline CDR1 and CDR2: SGHRS and YFSETQ. The CDR3 DNA is TGCGCCAGCAGCTTGGCTGACTCTTACAATGAGCAGTACTTC. It encodes CASSLADSYNEQYF.

This clonotype was detected a few times. The chain couples TRBV20-1 to TRBJ1-4; tentatively, D is TRBD1 (6 bases). V was cut by 6 bases and J by 7 bases, with 15 bases left in between. CDR1 is DFQATT, CDR2 SNEGSKA, per germline (reference sequence). This CDR3 comprises 13 residues. The CDR3 sequence is CSADQGFREKLFF. CDR3 bases: TGCAGTGCCGATCAGGGGTTTCGTGAAAAACTGTTTTTT.